These T cell receptor beta chains were read from a single sample in a study of blood T cell repertoires in COVID-19. The protocol was immunoSEQ multiplex PCR, while the TCRdb copy is restricted to in-frame clones and leaves out a portion. The profile shows some 100,000 clones, 70% to 90% of them singletons. Sequencing input: peripheral blood. The source of these receptors is a human donor in a cohort sampled during active COVID-19. CDR3s leave out the opening cysteine and the closing phenylalanine or tryptophan. The listing skips clone size in some rows; elsewhere it reads once, few, many or a size class.

abundance | v_gene | CDR3aa
- | TRBV4-3 | ASSRNRDRGYEQY
- | TRBV5-1 | ASSTGGHNEQF
- | TRBV5-6 | ASTPVGLLTEAF
- | TRBV5-1 | ASSLAGGGTGELF
few | TRBV5-1 | ASRSAGPNTEAF
few | TRBV19 | ASSIGAATNEKLF
- | TRBV5-1 | ASSLRGETQY
- | TRBV11-2 | ASSPRQGWGEKLF
- | TRBV6-1 | ASSDRTGIGVNIRDTQY
few | TRBV4-3 | ASSHSYRNGDNSPLH
- | TRBV14 | ASSQEGRPYNSPLH
- | TRBV5-1 | ASSLAMVEETQY
- | TRBV18 | ASSPFTGGRTEAF
- | TRBV28 | ASSRTGYGNQPQH
- | TRBV6-6 | ASTMGQGADEQY
- | TRBV6-2/TRBV6-3 | ASSYSTRERETQY
- | TRBV6-6 | ASSYAGIWYEQY
- | TRBV19 | ASSLAGFNNEQF
- | TRBV7-8 | ASKIFRTGAISGANVLT
- | TRBV9 | ASSGEAGGSTDTQY
- | TRBV7-3 | ASSLQGYNEQF
few | TRBV5-4 | ATRRPGDEQY
- | TRBV11-2 | ASSLDEVWGQKNTGELF
- | TRBV3-1/TRBV3-2 | ASSLTPGARGTGELF